These T cell receptor beta chains were read from a single sample in a study of neoadjuvant anti-PD-1 for oral cavity cancer. Clones were read by immunoSEQ multiplex PCR, and TCRdb kept only the in-frame ones, dropping some. The repertoire holds some 17,000 clones, with around 60% as singletons. Specimen: PBMCs, collected before nivolumab (anti-PD-1) treatment. The receptors derive from a person aged 40 to 85 with oral cavity squamous cell carcinoma. Both conserved end residues are part of each CDR3. The order of the fields is V gene, J gene, clone size, D gene, CDR3 DNA, CDR3 protein. D genes are given only for firm matches. For some rows the clone size is stated as once, few or many, or as a class when expanded; others skip it.

TRBV10-1	TRBJ2-2	NA	NA	TGCGCCAGCAGTACCGGGACTAACACCGGGGAGCTGTTTTTT	CASSTGTNTGELFF
TRBV28	TRBJ1-5	NA	TRBD1	TGTGCCAGCAGGTCCGACAGGGGAGGCAATCAGCCCCAGCATTTT	CASRSDRGGNQPQHF
TRBV6-1	TRBJ2-2	NA	NA	TGTGCCAGCAGTGCCCACAGGGCGAACACCGGGGAGCTGTTTTTT	CASSAHRANTGELFF
TRBV19	TRBJ2-3	NA	NA	TGTGCCAGTAGTTCGGAGGGGGCAGCAGATACGCAGTATTTT	CASSSEGAADTQYF
TRBV27	TRBJ1-1	NA	NA	TGTGCCAGCAGTTCAAGAGGGGGTTGGAACACTGAAGCTTTCTTT	CASSSRGGWNTEAFF
TRBV5-1	TRBJ1-2	NA	TRBD1	TGCGCCAGCAGCTTGGGCTCCGGACAGGGAACAATCTATGGCTACACCTTC	CASSLGSGQGTIYGYTF
TRBV30	TRBJ2-3	NA	NA	TGTGCCTGGAGTGTACAGGGAACTGCGACAGATACGCAGTATTTT	CAWSVQGTATDTQYF
TRBV7-6	TRBJ1-1	NA	TRBD1	TGTGCCAGCAGCTCGGACAGGGTCACTGAAGCTTTCTTT	CASSSDRVTEAFF
TRBV29-1	TRBJ1-3	NA	NA	TGCAGCGTTGCACAGGACTCTGGAAACACCATATATTTT	CSVAQDSGNTIYF
TRBV29-1	TRBJ2-7	NA	NA	TGCAGCGTTGAGACGGGATTCTACGAGCAGTACTTC	CSVETGFYEQYF
TRBV6-5	TRBJ2-2	NA	TRBD2	TGTGCCAGCAGTTCCGGACTAGAAGCCTCCGGGGAGCTGTTTTTT	CASSSGLEASGELFF
TRBV2	TRBJ1-5	few	TRBD1	TGTGCCAGCAGTGCAGGGGGCGCCCAGCCCCAGCATTTT	CASSAGGAQPQHF
TRBV5-1	TRBJ2-1	few	TRBD2	TGCGCCAGCAGCTTCTCTCGAGCGGGACGGCAAAGCTCCTACAATGAGCAGTTCTTC	CASSFSRAGRQSSYNEQFF
TRBV9	TRBJ1-5	NA	NA	TGTGCCAGCAGCGAGGGGGGGAATAGCAATCAGCCCCAGCATTTT	CASSEGGNSNQPQHF
TRBV7-9	TRBJ2-7	NA	NA	TGTGCCAGCAGCTTACAGGGGACTGGCGAGCAGTACTTC	CASSLQGTGEQYF
TRBV2	TRBJ2-5	NA	NA	TGTGCCAGCAGCAGGGAAGCCCAAGAGACCCAGTACTTC	CASSREAQETQYF
TRBV6-5	TRBJ2-7	NA	NA	TGTGCCAGCAGCCCTTCGACAACTCGCTACGAGCAGTACTTC	CASSPSTTRYEQYF
TRBV5-8	TRBJ2-7	NA	NA	TGTGCCAGCAGCTTGAACAGCTACGAGCAGTACTTC	CASSLNSYEQYF
TRBV6-6	TRBJ2-2	few	NA	TGTGCCAGCGAGGGGCGGAACACCGGGGAGCTGTTTTTT	CASEGRNTGELFF
TRBV25-1	TRBJ2-1	NA	NA	TGTGCCAGCAGTGAACCAGAGGAGCAGTTCTTC	CASSEPEEQFF
TRBV6-5	TRBJ2-7	NA	TRBD1	TGTGCCAGCAGTAAGACGACAGGGCACTCCTACGAGCAGTACTTC	CASSKTTGHSYEQYF
TRBV10-1	TRBJ2-1	NA	TRBD2	TGCGCCAGCATAACTAGCGGCCTCTATGATGAGCAGTTCTTC	CASITSGLYDEQFF
TRBV10-3	TRBJ1-4	NA	NA	TGTGCCATCAGTGAGTCGGGAAGTGAAAAACTGTTTTTT	CAISESGSEKLFF
TRBV10-3	TRBJ2-1	few	NA	TGTGCCATCAGTGAGGGGGGGCGTGCACCTCTCTTC	CAISEGGRAPLF
TRBV27	TRBJ2-6	NA	NA	TGTGCCAGCAGATCGACAGTATCTGGGGCCAACGTCCTGACTTTC	CASRSTVSGANVLTF
TRBV7-3	TRBJ2-5	NA	NA	TGTGCCAGCAGCTTAAGCGCGGTTCCGGGGGAGACCCAGTACTTC	CASSLSAVPGETQYF
TRBV6-1	TRBJ2-2	NA	NA	TGTGCCAGCAGTTCCCATGGGGCCGAGACCGGGGAGCTGTTTTTT	CASSSHGAETGELFF
TRBV5-1	TRBJ2-1	once	NA	TGCGCCAGCAGCATCCCCGGGGCTAACAATGAGCAGTTCTTC	CASSIPGANNEQFF
TRBV19	TRBJ1-5	few	NA	TGTGCCAGTAGTATCGGGACGGCCGGAGGACAGCCCCAGCATTTT	CASSIGTAGGQPQHF
TRBV6-1	TRBJ1-5	NA	NA	TGTGCCAGCAGTGGGCAGCCAGAACAGCCCCAGCATTTT	CASSGQPEQPQHF
TRBV4-1	TRBJ2-4	NA	NA	TGCGCCAGCAGCCCAAGCCTTCGGGACACTAAAAACATTCAGTACTTC	CASSPSLRDTKNIQYF